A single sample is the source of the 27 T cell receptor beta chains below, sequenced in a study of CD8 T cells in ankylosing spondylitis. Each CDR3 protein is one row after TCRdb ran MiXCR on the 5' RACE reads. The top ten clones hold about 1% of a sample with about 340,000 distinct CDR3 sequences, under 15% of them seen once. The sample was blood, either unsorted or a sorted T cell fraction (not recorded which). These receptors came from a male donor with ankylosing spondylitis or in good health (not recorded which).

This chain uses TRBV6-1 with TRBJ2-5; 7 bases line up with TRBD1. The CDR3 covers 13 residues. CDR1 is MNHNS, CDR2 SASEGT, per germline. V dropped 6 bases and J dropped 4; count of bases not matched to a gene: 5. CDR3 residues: CASRTGPPETQYF. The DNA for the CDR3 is TGTGCCAGCAGGACAGGGCCCCCAGAGACCCAGTACTTC.

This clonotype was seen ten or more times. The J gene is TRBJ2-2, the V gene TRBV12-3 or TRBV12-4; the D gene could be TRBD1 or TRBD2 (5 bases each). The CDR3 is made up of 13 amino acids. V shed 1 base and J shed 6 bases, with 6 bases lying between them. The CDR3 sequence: CASSLGDAGELFF. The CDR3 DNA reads TGTGCCAGCAGTTTAGGGGACGCCGGGGAGCTGTTTTTT.

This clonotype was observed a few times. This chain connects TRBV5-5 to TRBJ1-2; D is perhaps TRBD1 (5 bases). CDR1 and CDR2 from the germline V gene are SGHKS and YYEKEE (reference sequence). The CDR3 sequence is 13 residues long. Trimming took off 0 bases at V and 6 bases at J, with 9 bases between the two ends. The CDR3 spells CASSLAGGDGYTF. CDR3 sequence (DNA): TGTGCCAGCAGCTTGGCCGGGGGGGATGGCTACACCTTC.

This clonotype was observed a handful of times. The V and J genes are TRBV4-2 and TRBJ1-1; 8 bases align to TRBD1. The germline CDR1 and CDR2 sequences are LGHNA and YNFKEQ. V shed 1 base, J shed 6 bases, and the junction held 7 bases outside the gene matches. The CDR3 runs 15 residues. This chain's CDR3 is CASSQGQGAAAEAFF. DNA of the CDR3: TGTGCCAGCAGCCAAGGTCAGGGGGCTGCCGCTGAAGCTTTCTTT.

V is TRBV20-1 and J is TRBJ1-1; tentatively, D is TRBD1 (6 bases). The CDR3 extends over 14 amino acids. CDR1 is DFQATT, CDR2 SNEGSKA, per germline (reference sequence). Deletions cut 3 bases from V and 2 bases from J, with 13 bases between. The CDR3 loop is CSARRTGTNTEAFF. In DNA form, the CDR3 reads TGCAGTGCTAGGAGAACAGGGACCAACACTGAAGCTTTCTTT.

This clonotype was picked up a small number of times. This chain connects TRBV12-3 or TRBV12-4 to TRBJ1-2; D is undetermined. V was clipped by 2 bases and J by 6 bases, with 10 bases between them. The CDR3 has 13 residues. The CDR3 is CASSLKPLDGYTF. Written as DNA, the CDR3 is TGTGCCAGCAGTTTAAAGCCCCTTGATGGCTACACCTTC.

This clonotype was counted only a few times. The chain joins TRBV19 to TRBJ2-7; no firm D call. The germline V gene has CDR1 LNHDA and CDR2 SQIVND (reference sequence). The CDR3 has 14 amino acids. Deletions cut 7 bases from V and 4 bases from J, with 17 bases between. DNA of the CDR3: TGTGCCAGTACACCAAAGGGAAGAGGATACGAGCAGTACTTC. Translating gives CASTPKGRGYEQYF.

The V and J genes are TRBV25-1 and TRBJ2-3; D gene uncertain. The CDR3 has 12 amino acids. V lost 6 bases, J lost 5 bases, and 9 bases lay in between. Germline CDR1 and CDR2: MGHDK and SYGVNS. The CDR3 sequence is CASRPLLDTQYF. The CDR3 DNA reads TGTGCCAGCAGACCTTTACTAGATACGCAGTATTTT.

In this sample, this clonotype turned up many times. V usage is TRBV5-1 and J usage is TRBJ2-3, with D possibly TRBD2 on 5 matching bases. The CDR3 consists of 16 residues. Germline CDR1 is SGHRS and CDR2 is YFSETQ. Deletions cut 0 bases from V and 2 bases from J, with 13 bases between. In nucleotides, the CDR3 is TGCGCCAGCAGCTTGGATGTCGGCGACTACACAGATACGCAGTATTTT. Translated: CASSLDVGDYTDTQYF.

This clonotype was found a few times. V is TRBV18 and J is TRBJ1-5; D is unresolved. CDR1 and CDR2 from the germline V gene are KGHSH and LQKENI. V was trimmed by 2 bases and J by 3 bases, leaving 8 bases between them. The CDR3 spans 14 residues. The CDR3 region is CASSPGQLNQPQHF. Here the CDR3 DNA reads TGTGCCAGCTCACCAGGGCAGCTCAATCAGCCCCAGCATTTT.

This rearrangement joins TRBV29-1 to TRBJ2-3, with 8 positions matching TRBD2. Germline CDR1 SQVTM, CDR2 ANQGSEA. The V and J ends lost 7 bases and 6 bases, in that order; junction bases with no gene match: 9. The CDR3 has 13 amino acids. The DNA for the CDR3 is TGCAGCGCAGCACTAGCGGTCGCGGATACGCAGTATTTT. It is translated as CSAALAVADTQYF.

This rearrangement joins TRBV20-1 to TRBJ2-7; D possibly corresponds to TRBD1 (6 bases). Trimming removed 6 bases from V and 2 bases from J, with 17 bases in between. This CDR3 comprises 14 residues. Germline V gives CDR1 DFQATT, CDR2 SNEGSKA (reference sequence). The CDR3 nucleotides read TGCAGTGCCCTAGGGTTGGGGGCGGCCTACGAGCAGTACTTC. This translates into CSALGLGAAYEQYF.

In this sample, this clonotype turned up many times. The CDR3 region is CASSFGAGGHSYEQYF. The CDR3 nucleotides read TGTGCCAGCAGTTTCGGAGCGGGGGGTCACTCCTACGAGCAGTACTTC. The chain uses TRBV12-3 or TRBV12-4 and TRBJ2-7, with 9 bases lining up with TRBD2. The CDR3 contains 16 residues. With 3 bases clipped from V and 0 bases from J, the junction kept 6 bases outside the gene matches.

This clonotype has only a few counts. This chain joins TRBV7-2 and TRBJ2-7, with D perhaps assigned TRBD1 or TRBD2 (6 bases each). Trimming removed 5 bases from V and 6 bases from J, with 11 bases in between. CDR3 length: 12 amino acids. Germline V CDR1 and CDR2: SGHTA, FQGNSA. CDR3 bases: TGTGCCAGCAGCCCCACGGGGGCCGAGCAGTACTTC. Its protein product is CASSPTGAEQYF.

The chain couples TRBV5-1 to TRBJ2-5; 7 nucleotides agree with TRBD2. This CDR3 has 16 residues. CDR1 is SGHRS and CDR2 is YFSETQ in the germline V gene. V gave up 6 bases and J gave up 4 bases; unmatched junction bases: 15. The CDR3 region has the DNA TGCGCCAGCACCGTTAACCCTAGCGGACAACGAGAGACCCAGTACTTC. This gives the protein CASTVNPSGQRETQYF. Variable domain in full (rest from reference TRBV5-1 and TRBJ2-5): KAGVTQTPRYLIKTRGQQVTLSCSPISGHRSVSWYQQTPGQGLQFLFEYFSETQRNKGNFPGRFSGRQFSNSRSEMNVSTLELGDSALYLCASTVNPSGQRETQYFGPGTRLLVL.

The CDR3 sequence is CASSQAYSGLAPYEQYF. The CDR3 region has the DNA TGCGCCAGCAGCCAAGCTTATTCGGGACTAGCGCCCTACGAGCAGTACTTC. The chain couples TRBV4-1 to TRBJ2-7, with 10 bases matching TRBD2. Germline V gene lookup returns CDR1 MGHRA and CDR2 YSYEKL. The junction had 8 bases not matched to a gene; V was cut back by 1 base and J by 2 bases. This CDR3 has 17 residues.

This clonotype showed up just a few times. CDR3 amino acids: CASSLSDSLTDTQYF. CDR3 bases: TGTGCCAGCAGCTTATCAGACTCCCTCACAGATACGCAGTATTTT. The chain recombines TRBV11-2 with TRBJ2-3; no clear D. Trimming shortened V by 2 bases and J by 2 bases, and 11 bases separated the two germline ends. The CDR3 totals 15 residues. Germline V gene lookup returns CDR1 SGHAT and CDR2 FQNNGV.

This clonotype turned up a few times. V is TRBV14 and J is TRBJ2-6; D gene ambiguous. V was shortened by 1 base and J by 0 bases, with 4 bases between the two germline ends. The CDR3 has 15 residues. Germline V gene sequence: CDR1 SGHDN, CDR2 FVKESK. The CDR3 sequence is CASSQGSSGANVLTF. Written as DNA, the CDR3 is TGTGCCAGCAGCCAAGGAAGCTCTGGGGCCAACGTCCTGACTTTC.

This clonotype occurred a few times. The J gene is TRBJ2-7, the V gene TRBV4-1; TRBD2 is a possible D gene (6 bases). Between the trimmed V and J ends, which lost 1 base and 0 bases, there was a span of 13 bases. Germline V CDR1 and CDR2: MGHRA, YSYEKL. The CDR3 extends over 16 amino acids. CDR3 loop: CASSQGVGRTSYEQYF. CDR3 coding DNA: TGCGCCAGCAGCCAAGGGGTCGGGAGAACCTCCTACGAGCAGTACTTC.

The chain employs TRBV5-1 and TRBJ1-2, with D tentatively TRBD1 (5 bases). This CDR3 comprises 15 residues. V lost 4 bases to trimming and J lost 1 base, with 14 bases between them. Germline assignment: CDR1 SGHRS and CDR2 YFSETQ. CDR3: CASSQGPVSNYGYTF. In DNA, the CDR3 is TGCGCCAGCAGCCAGGGACCCGTGAGTAACTATGGCTACACCTTC.

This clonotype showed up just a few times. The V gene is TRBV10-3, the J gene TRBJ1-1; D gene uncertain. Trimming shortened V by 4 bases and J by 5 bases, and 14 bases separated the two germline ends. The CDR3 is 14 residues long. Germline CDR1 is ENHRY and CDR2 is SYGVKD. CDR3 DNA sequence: TGTGCCATCAGTGGGGTGGGCAGTGGGACTGAAGCTTTCTTT. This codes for CAISGVGSGTEAFF.

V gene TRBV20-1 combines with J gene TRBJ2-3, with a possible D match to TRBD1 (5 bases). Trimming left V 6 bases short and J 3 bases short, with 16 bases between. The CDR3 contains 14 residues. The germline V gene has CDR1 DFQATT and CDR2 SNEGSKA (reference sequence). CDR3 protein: CSATRRGGTDTQYF. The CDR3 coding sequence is TGCAGTGCAACTCGTAGGGGTGGGACAGATACGCAGTATTTT.

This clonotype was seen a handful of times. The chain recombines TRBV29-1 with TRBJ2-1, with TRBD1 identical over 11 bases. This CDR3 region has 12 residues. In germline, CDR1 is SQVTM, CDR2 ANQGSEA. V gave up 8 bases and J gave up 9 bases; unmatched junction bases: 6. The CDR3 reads CSLPGTGGEQFF. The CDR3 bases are TGCAGCCTACCAGGGACAGGGGGTGAGCAGTTCTTC.

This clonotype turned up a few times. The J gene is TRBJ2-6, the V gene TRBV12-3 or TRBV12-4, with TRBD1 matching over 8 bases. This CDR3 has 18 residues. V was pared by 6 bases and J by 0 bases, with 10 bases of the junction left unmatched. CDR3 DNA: TGTGCCAGCAGCGGTGACGTCAGGGGGCTCTCTGGGGCCAACGTCCTGACTTTC. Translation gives CASSGDVRGLSGANVLTF.

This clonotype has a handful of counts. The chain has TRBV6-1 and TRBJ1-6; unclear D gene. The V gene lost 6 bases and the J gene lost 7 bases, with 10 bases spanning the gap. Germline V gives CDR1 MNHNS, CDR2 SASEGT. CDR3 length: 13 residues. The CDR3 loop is CASRMDGNSPLHF. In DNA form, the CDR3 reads TGTGCCAGCAGAATGGACGGGAATTCACCCCTCCACTTT.

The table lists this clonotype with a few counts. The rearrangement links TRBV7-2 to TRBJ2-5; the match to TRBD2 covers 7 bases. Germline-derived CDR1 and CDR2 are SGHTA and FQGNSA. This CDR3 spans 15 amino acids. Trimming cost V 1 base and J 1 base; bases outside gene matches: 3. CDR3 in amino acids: CASSLEAGLQETQYF. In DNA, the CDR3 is TGTGCCAGCAGCTTAGAAGCGGGGCTCCAAGAGACCCAGTACTTC. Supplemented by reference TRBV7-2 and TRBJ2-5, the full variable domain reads GAGVSQSPSNKVTEKGKDVELRCDPISGHTALYWYRQSLGQGLEFLIYFQGNSAPDKSGLPSDRFSAERTGGSVSTLTIQRTQQEDSAVYLCASSLEAGLQETQYFGPGTRLLVL.

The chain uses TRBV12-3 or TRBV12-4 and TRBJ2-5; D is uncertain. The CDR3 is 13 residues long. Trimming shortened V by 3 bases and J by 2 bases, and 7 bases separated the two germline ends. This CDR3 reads CASSFGRQETQYF. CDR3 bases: TGTGCCAGCAGTTTCGGTCGACAAGAGACCCAGTACTTC.